The sequence of this T cell receptor (beta chain) was determined in a study of spatial heterogeneity in lung cancer. A unique molecular identifier was carried by every single TCR cDNA molecule. TCRdb fed the 5' RACE reads into MiXCR, producing one record per CDR3 protein. The sample consists of under 15,000 distinct CDR3 sequences, about 4.4% of them appearing once. Time point indicated: sample taken at primary tumor resection. Donors were around 70 untreated early-stage non-small cell lung cancer patients. This clonotype was seen repeatedly, ten times or more. The antigen is undetermined. Findings of the study overall: Expanded intratumoral alpha and beta TCR counts tracked tumor mutation counts.

Germline loops: CDR1 MNHEY, CDR2 SMNVEV (reference sequence). The CDR3 length is 14 residues. V lost 6 bases to trimming and J lost 0 bases; unmatched junction nucleotides: 4. The clonotype comes from a female donor with early-stage non-small cell lung cancer. The sample was lung tumor tissue, taken at surgery. The chain has TRBV27 and TRBJ2-7; TRBD1 matches 8 bases. DNA for the CDR3: TGTGCCAGCAGCCGACAGGGGAACTCCTACGAGCAGTACTTC. It specifies CASSRQGNSYEQYF.